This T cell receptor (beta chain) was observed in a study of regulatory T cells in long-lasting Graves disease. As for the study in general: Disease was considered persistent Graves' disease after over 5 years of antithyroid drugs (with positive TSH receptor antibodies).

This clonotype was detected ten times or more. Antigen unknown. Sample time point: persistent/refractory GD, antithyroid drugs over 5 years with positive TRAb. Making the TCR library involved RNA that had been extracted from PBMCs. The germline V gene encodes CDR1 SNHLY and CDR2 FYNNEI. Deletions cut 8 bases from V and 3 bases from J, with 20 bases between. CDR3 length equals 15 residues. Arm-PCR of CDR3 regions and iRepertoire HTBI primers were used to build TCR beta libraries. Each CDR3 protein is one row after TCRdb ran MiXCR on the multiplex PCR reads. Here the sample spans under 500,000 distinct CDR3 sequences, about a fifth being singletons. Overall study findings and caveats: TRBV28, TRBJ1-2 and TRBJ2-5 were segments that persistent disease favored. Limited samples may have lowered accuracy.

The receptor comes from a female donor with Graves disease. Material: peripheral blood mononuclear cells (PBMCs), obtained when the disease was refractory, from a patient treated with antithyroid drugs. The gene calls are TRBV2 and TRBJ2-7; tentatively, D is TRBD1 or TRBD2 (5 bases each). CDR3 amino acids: CASSSTGTPSYEQYF. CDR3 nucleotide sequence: TGTGCCAGCTCCTCGACCGGGACCCCAAGCTACGAGCAGTACTTC.